Presented here are 31 T cell receptor beta chains from one specimen sequenced in a study of Graves' ophthalmopathy and Graves' hyperthyroidism. Using RNA transcripts, the TCR beta CDR3 regions were amplified. HTBI primers were used in a first-round RT-PCR, which preceded a second-round multiplex PCR. MiXCR was run by TCRdb on the multiplex PCR reads, yielding one entry per CDR3 protein. In the table there are roughly 400,000 distinct CDR3 sequences, roughly 17% of which are singletons. Sequenced sample: peripheral blood. These receptors originate from an adult woman with stable Graves' hyperthyroidism.

V usage is TRBV20-1 and J usage is TRBJ1-1; D is unresolved. From germline, CDR1 is DFQATT and CDR2 SNEGSKA (reference sequence). Trimming pared 3 bases from V and 1 base from J, leaving 12 bases between. The CDR3 runs to 14 residues. CDR3 nucleotide sequence: TGCAGTGCTAGTCCGGCCGAAAAGAACACTGAAGCTTTCTTT. As protein: CSASPAEKNTEAFF.

This clonotype has ten or more counts. The chain employs TRBV28 and TRBJ2-7, with D possibly matching TRBD2 (5 bases). Trimming shortened V by 6 bases and J by 4 bases, and 22 bases separated the two germline ends. Per germline, CDR1 MDHEN and CDR2 SYDVKM. This CDR3 spans 16 amino acids. In DNA, the CDR3 is TGTGCCAGCAGCCCTGCGGGCCAGGCAAGTAGGTACGAGCAGTACTTC. Its protein product is CASSPAGQASRYEQYF.

This clonotype was seen ten or more times. The chain links TRBV12-3 or TRBV12-4 to TRBJ1-1; D uncertain. The germline V and J ends were trimmed by 1 base and 3 bases, with 6 bases remaining between them. The CDR3 totals 13 residues. This chain's CDR3 is CASSLDRYTEAFF. The CDR3, as DNA: TGTGCCAGCAGTTTAGACAGATACACTGAAGCTTTCTTT.

This clonotype appeared many times. The V and J genes are TRBV28 and TRBJ2-7; D may be TRBD1 or TRBD2 (5 bases each). This CDR3 region has 16 residues. Germline lookup yields CDR1 MDHEN and CDR2 SYDVKM. With 6 bases removed from V and 3 bases from J, the gap between germline ends came to 21 bases. The CDR3 loop is CASSSADGTRYYEQYF. The CDR3 region has the DNA TGTGCCAGCAGCTCCGCGGACGGGACGAGGTACTACGAGCAGTACTTC.

The table lists this clonotype with many counts. A read error may account for a junction end that differs from germline. V usage is TRBV10-3 and J usage is TRBJ2-5, with TRBD2 matching over 7 bases. The germline V gene has CDR1 ENHRY and CDR2 SYGVKD. This CDR3 comprises 13 residues. The CDR3 reads CAIRSDGGSSGVF. In DNA form, the CDR3 reads TGTGCCATCAGGTCGGATGGCGGGAGCTCCGGTGTCTTC.

A remark on this clonotype: A much larger clone differs by one base, so this may be a read error. The chain has TRBV6-1 and TRBJ2-7, with D hard to call. Germline V gives CDR1 MNHNS, CDR2 SASEGT. This CDR3 is built from 13 residues. The DNA of the CDR3 is TGTGCCAGCTCCCCCGAGCCTTCCTACGAGCAGGACTTC. Amino acids: CASSPEPSYEQDF.

This clonotype was seen at least ten times. This chain joins TRBV6-1 and TRBJ2-7; D is uncertain. Trimming stripped 4 bases from V and 4 bases from J, with 8 bases between. Germline loops: CDR1 MNHNS, CDR2 SASEGT. The CDR3 consists of 12 residues. The CDR3 protein is CASSVWGYEQYF. CDR3 nucleotides: TGTGCCAGCAGTGTTTGGGGTTACGAGCAGTACTTC.

In this sample, this clonotype turned up many times. The chain couples TRBV27 to TRBJ2-7; TRBD2 matches at 14 bases. Germline CDR1 is MNHEY and CDR2 is SMNVEV (reference sequence). There are 19 residues in the CDR3. Trimming removed 2 bases from V and 4 bases from J; junction bases left unmatched: 13. For the CDR3, the DNA is TGTGCCAGCAGTTTACTCGCGGGACTAGCGGGAGTAGGTATATACGAGCAGTACTTC. This gives the protein CASSLLAGLAGVGIYEQYF.

This clonotype was detected ten times or more. The V and J genes are TRBV19 and TRBJ1-5; D not resolved. V shed 5 bases and J shed 3 bases, with 11 bases lying between them. The germline gives CDR1 LNHDA, CDR2 SQIVND (reference sequence). The CDR3 consists of 14 residues. CDR3 amino acids: CASSFWISNQPQHF. The CDR3 nucleotides are TGTGCCAGTAGTTTTTGGATTTCCAATCAGCCCCAGCATTTT. Full variable domain (outside the CDR3, taken from reference TRBV19 and TRBJ1-5): DGGITQSPKYLFRKEGQNVTLSCEQNLNHDAMYWYRQDPGQGLRLIYYSQIVNDFQKGDIAEGYSVSREKKESFPLTVTSAQKNPTAFYLCASSFWISNQPQHFGDGTRLSIL.

This clonotype was seen at least ten times. The chain carries TRBV5-1 and TRBJ2-7; D gene unclear. Trimming stripped 7 bases from V and 6 bases from J, with 20 bases between. In germline, CDR1 is SGHRS, CDR2 YFSETQ. The CDR3 is made up of 14 amino acids. The CDR3 reads CASLLGPTGGEQYF. CDR3 in DNA: TGCGCCAGCCTACTTGGGCCGACGGGTGGCGAGCAGTACTTC.

This clonotype was picked up a small number of times. The rearrangement joins TRBV13 to TRBJ1-2; D perhaps matches TRBD1 (6 bases). This CDR3 comprises 13 residues. Germline V lookup: CDR1 PRHDT, CDR2 FYEKMQ (reference sequence). The germline V and J ends were trimmed by 5 bases and 9 bases, with 16 bases remaining between them. The CDR3 DNA reads as TGTGCCAGCAGCCCAAGGGCAGGGGCCCGCTACACCTTC. Protein product: CASSPRAGARYTF.

This clonotype was picked up many times. V and J are TRBV6-1 and TRBJ2-7; 8 nucleotides line up with TRBD1. Germline CDR1 is MNHNS and CDR2 is SASEGT. The CDR3 is 14 amino acids. The V and J ends lost 5 bases and 1 base, in that order; junction bases with no gene match: 4. This CDR3 reads CASSRDRRSYEQYF. The CDR3 DNA reads as TGTGCCAGCAGTCGGGACAGGAGATCCTACGAGCAGTACTTC.

To note about this clonotype: A much larger clone lies one base from this, so it may be a read error. The chain recombines TRBV19 with TRBJ1-5; D remains unclear. V lost 3 bases and J 7 bases, leaving 7 bases between the germline ends. The length of the CDR3 is 12 residues. Germline CDR1 LNHDA, CDR2 SQIVND (reference sequence). The CDR3 here is CASSIGIQPQHF. The CDR3 DNA follows: TGTGCCAGTAGTATCGGGATCCAGCCCCAGCATTTT. The full variable domain, its missing parts supplied by reference TRBV19 and TRBJ1-5, is DGGITQSPKYLFRKEGQNVTLSCEQNLNHDAMYWYRQDPGQGLRLIYYSQIVNDFQKGDIAEGYSVSREKKESFPLTVTSAQKNPTAFYLCASSIGIQPQHFGDGTRLSIL.

This clonotype was counted once. The genes are TRBV6-2 or TRBV6-3 and TRBJ2-7, with TRBD1 matching 7 bases. CDR1 and CDR2 (germline): MNHEY, SVGEGT. The CDR3 runs to 13 residues. V lost 8 bases and J lost 5; bases outside the gene matches: 9. CDR3 nucleotides: TGTGCCAGCTCCGGGACAGTAAAAAACGAGCAGTACTTC. Translating gives CASSGTVKNEQYF.

This clonotype was observed many times. The chain joins TRBV6-1 to TRBJ2-7; D is possibly TRBD1 or TRBD2 (6 bases each). This CDR3 has 13 residues. The germline V and J ends were trimmed by 7 bases and 3 bases, with 13 bases remaining between them. CDR1 MNHNS and CDR2 SASEGT come from the germline V gene. The CDR3 coding sequence is TGTGCCAGCAAAGAACAGGGACTCTACGAGCAGTACTTC. Residues: CASKEQGLYEQYF.

This clonotype showed up many times. The genes are TRBV6-1 and TRBJ2-7; the D gene is possibly TRBD2 (5 bases). Germline assignment: CDR1 MNHNS and CDR2 SASEGT. The V end was cut by 4 bases, the J end by 6 bases, with 16 bases between. This CDR3 is 14 amino acids long. CDR3 loop: CASSVSSGSREQYF. The CDR3 DNA follows: TGTGCCAGCAGTGTTTCGTCGGGGTCTCGCGAGCAGTACTTC.

This clonotype was seen repeatedly, ten times or more. The chain joins TRBV7-9 to TRBJ1-6; 9 bases line up with TRBD1. The CDR3 loop spans 16 amino acids. Looked up from germline, CDR1 is SEHNR and CDR2 is FQNEAQ (reference sequence). V was clipped by 2 bases and J by 6 bases; unmatched bases: 5. CDR3 nucleotide sequence: TGTGCCAGCAGCTTAACGGGACAGGGCCGTAATTCACCCCTCCACTTT. This sequence encodes CASSLTGQGRNSPLHF. Full variable domain (outside the CDR3, taken from reference TRBV7-9 and TRBJ1-6): DTGVSQNPRHKITKRGQNVTFRCDPISEHNRLYWYRQTLGQGPEFLTYFQNEAQLEKSRLLSDRFSAERPKGSFSTLEIQRTEQGDSAMYLCASSLTGQGRNSPLHFGNGTRLTVT.

This clonotype was seen at least ten times. The gene calls are TRBV28 and TRBJ2-7; D might be TRBD2 (6 bases). CDR3 length: 15 residues. Germline CDR1 and CDR2: MDHEN and SYDVKM. Trimming took off 7 bases at V and 4 bases at J, with 20 bases between the two ends. The CDR3 DNA is TGTGCCAGCACCCCGGGTCCCCGGGAGTATTACGAGCAGTACTTC. This sequence encodes CASTPGPREYYEQYF.

The rearrangement joins TRBV20-1 to TRBJ2-7; 12 nucleotides align to TRBD1. Trimming cost V 4 bases and J 5 bases; bases outside gene matches: 9. In germline, CDR1 is DFQATT, CDR2 SNEGSKA (reference sequence). This CDR3 is 15 amino acids long. The CDR3 nucleotides are TGCAGTGCTACCAAAACCGGGACAGGGGGCGACGAGCAGTACTTC. Residues: CSATKTGTGGDEQYF.

This clonotype showed up many times. The V gene is TRBV6-5, the J gene TRBJ1-6; 9 bases line up with TRBD1. The V and J ends lost 4 bases and 8 bases, in that order; junction bases with no gene match: 9. The CDR3 totals 16 residues. CDR1 and CDR2 (germline): MNHEY, SVGAGI. CDR3 nucleotides: TGTGCCAGCAGTTGGGGACAGGGTTTGAAATATTCACCCCTCCACTTT. Translation: CASSWGQGLKYSPLHF.

This clonotype was observed at least ten times. The chain recombines TRBV6-1 with TRBJ2-7, with TRBD2 matching 7 bases. J gave up 5 bases and V 6 bases, and 10 bases lay outside the gene matches. The germline V gene has CDR1 MNHNS and CDR2 SASEGT. This CDR3 is built from 14 residues. The CDR3 DNA follows: TGTGCCAGCAGGGATGGGGGGGTCTCGAACGAGCAGTACTTC. As protein: CASRDGGVSNEQYF.

This clonotype was picked up many times. The chain couples TRBV6-1 to TRBJ2-2; possibly TRBD1 or TRBD2 for D (5 bases each). Trimming removed 6 bases at V and 7 bases at J, with 24 bases between. Germline CDR1 is MNHNS and CDR2 is SASEGT. This CDR3 region has 17 residues. The CDR3 here is CASSSTMAGSINGELFF. The CDR3 DNA is TGTGCCAGCAGCTCGACCATGGCAGGGAGTATTAACGGGGAGCTGTTTTTT.

This clonotype occurred many times. The chain links TRBV28 to TRBJ2-1, with 7 nucleotides matching TRBD1. V trimming: 9 bases; J trimming: 5 bases; junction bases outside the gene matches: 4. Germline CDR1 reads MDHEN; CDR2 reads SYDVKM. CDR3 length: 12 amino acids. The CDR3: CASRQGDNEQFF. The CDR3 DNA sequence: TGTGCCAGTAGACAGGGAGACAATGAGCAGTTCTTC. Full variable domain (remainder filled in from reference TRBV28 and TRBJ2-1): DVKVTQSSRYLVKRTGEKVFLECVQDMDHENMFWYRQDPGLGLRLIYFSYDVKMKEKGDIPEGYSVSREKKERFSLILESASTNQTSMYLCASRQGDNEQFFGPGTRLTVL.

This clonotype was recorded at least ten times. V is TRBV6-5 and J is TRBJ1-2; possible D gene TRBD1, 5 bases. Germline-derived CDR1 and CDR2 are MNHEY and SVGAGI. There are 17 residues in the CDR3. The V end lost 2 bases, the J end lost 2 bases, and 18 bases lay between the germline ends. CDR3 sequence reads: CASSYSAGRGGNYGYTF. The CDR3 nucleotides are TGTGCCAGCAGTTACAGTGCGGGACGGGGCGGCAACTATGGCTACACCTTC.

This clonotype was detected many times. The chain has TRBV2 and TRBJ2-7; a weak D match, TRBD1 (5 bases). Germline CDR1 is SNHLY and CDR2 is FYNNEI. The CDR3 has 14 residues. V shed 7 bases and J shed 6 bases, with 19 bases lying between them. The CDR3 spells CASNMQGLGREQYF. CDR3 nucleotide sequence: TGTGCCAGCAATATGCAGGGCCTAGGGCGCGAGCAGTACTTC. The whole variable domain, remainder taken from reference TRBV2 and TRBJ2-7, is EPEVTQTPSHQVTQMGQEVILRCVPISNHLYFYWYRQILGQKVEFLVSFYNNEISEKSEIFDDQFSVERPDGSNFTLKIRSTKLEDSAMYFCASNMQGLGREQYFGPGTRLTVT.

Comments on this clonotype: A much more abundant neighbour one base away suggests this may be a read error. The chain has TRBV2 and TRBJ1-5, with TRBD1 as a possible D gene (5 bases). The CDR3 covers 15 residues. Germline V gene data show CDR1 as SNHLY and CDR2 as FYNNEI. Trimming cost V 5 bases and J 0 bases, with 11 bases left between them. CDR3 region: CASSRGVYSNQPQHF. In DNA form, the CDR3 reads TGTGCCAGCAGTCGAGGGGTTTATAGCAATCAGCCCCAGCATTTT. Full variable domain (rest looked up from reference TRBV2 and TRBJ1-5): EPEVTQTPSHQVTQMGQEVILRCVPISNHLYFYWYRQILGQKVEFLVSFYNNEISEKSEIFDDQFSVERPDGSNFTLKIRSTKLEDSAMYFCASSRGVYSNQPQHFGDGTRLSIL.

This clonotype occurred many times. With a much larger clone just one base away, this may be a read error. V usage is TRBV12-3 or TRBV12-4 and J usage is TRBJ2-5; D is perhaps TRBD1 (5 bases). The CDR3 extends over 15 amino acids. In nucleotides, the CDR3 is TGTGCCAGCAGTCTGTCCGCAGGGTTGGAAGAGACCAAGTACTTC. The encoded protein is CASSLSAGLEETKYF.

This clonotype was seen at least ten times. CDR3 loop: CASTPRGVGTEAFF. CDR3 nucleotides: TGTGCCAGCACCCCTCGGGGGGTTGGCACTGAAGCTTTCTTT. This chain connects TRBV12-3 or TRBV12-4 to TRBJ1-1; perhaps TRBD1 as D (5 bases). The ends were cut back, 7 bases at V and 4 bases at J, with 16 bases in the middle. The CDR3 has 14 amino acids.

This clonotype was found a few times. The chain employs TRBV2 and TRBJ2-7; D is uncertain. CDR3 length equals 11 residues. CDR1 is SNHLY and CDR2 is FYNNEI in the germline V gene. Trimming removed 4 bases at V and 3 bases at J, with 4 bases between. The CDR3 region is CASSARYEQYV. The CDR3 nucleotides are TGTGCCAGCAGTGCCCGCTACGAGCAGTACGTC.

Many counts were recorded for this clonotype. V and J are TRBV6-5 and TRBJ2-5; TRBD2 agrees at 8 bases. Germline CDR1 is MNHEY and CDR2 is SVGAGI. The CDR3 loop spans 13 amino acids. The trim removed 8 bases at V and 4 bases at J, leaving 6 bases unmatched. CDR3 nucleotide sequence: TGTGCCAGCGGCCGGGAGGGCCGAGAGACCCAGTACTTC. The encoded protein is CASGREGRETQYF.

The table lists this clonotype with many counts. The chain uses TRBV12-3 or TRBV12-4 and TRBJ2-2; possible D gene TRBD1, 5 bases. The CDR3 loop spans 14 amino acids. Between the trimmed V and J ends, which lost 6 bases and 5 bases, there was a span of 13 bases. Here the CDR3 reads CASSPQGSTGELFF. CDR3 nucleotides: TGTGCCAGCAGCCCTCAGGGTTCAACCGGGGAGCTGTTTTTT.